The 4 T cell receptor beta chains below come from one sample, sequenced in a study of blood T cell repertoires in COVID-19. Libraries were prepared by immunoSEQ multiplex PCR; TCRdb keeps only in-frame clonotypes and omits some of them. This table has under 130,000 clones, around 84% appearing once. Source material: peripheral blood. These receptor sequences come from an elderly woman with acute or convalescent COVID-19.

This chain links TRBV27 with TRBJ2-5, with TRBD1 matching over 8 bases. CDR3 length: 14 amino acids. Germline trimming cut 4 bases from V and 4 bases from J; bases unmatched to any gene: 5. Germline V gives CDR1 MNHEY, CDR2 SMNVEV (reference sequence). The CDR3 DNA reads TGTGCCAGCAGTTCTTGGACAGGGAGAGAGACCCAGTACTTC. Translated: CASSSWTGRETQYF.

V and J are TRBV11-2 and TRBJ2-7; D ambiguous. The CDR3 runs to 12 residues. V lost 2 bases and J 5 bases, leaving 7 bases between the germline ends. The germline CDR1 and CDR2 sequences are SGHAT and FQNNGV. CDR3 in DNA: TGTGCCAGCAGCTTAACTTTCCACGAGCAGTACGTC. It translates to CASSLTFHEQYV.

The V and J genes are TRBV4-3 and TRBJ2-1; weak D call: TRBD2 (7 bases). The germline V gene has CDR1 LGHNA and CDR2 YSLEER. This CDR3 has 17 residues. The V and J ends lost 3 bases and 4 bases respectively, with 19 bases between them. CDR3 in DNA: TGCGCCAGCAGCCATCTAACGGAGGGGGAGGGGTACAATGAGCAGTTCTTC. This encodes CASSHLTEGEGYNEQFF.

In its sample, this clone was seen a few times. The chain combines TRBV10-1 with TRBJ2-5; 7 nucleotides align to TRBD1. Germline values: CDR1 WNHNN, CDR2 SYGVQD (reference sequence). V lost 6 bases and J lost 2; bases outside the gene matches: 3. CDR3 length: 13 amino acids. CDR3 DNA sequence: TGCGCCAGCAGCCGGGACAGTCAAGAGACCCAGTACTTC. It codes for CASSRDSQETQYF.